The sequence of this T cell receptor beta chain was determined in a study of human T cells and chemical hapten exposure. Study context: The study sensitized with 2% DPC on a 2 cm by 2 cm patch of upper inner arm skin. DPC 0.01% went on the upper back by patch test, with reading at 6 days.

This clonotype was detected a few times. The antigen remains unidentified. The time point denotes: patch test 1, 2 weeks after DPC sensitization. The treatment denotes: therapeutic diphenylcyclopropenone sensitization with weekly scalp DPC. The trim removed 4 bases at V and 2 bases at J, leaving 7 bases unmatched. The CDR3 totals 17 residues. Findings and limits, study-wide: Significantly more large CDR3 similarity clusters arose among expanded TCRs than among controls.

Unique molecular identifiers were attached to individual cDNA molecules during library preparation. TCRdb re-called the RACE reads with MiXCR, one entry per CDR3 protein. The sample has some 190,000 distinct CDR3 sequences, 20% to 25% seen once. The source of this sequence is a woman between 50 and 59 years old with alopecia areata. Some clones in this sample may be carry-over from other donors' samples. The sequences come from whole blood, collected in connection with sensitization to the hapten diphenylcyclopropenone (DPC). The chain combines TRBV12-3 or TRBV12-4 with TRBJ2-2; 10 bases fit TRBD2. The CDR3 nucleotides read TGTGCCAGCAGTTACCCCTTAGCGGGAGGAAACACCGGGGAGCTGTTTTTT. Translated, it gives CASSYPLAGGNTGELFF.